This record looks at one T cell receptor beta chain sequence and its context. Here immunoSEQ multiplex PCR was the method, and the copy in TCRdb shows in-frame clones only, minus some. Counted here are about 69,000 clones, around 87% occurring once; the ten biggest clones make up approximately 10%. The data belong to a study of OX40 agonist ivuxolimab in advanced cancers. CDR1 SGHTA and CDR2 FQGTGA come from the germline V gene. V lost 1 base to trimming and J lost 5 bases, with 3 bases between them. The length of the CDR3 is 12 residues. Sequencing was performed on CD4+ or CD8+ T cells sorted from blood, taken in a trial of the OX40 agonist ivuxolimab. The chain is built from TRBV7-3 and TRBJ2-1; D call uncertain. The sequence was collected from an adult with an advanced solid tumor such as melanoma, head and neck, liver or kidney cancer. The CDR3 sequence is CASSLSDNEQFF. DNA of the CDR3: TGTGCCAGCAGCTTAAGCGACAATGAGCAGTTCTTC.